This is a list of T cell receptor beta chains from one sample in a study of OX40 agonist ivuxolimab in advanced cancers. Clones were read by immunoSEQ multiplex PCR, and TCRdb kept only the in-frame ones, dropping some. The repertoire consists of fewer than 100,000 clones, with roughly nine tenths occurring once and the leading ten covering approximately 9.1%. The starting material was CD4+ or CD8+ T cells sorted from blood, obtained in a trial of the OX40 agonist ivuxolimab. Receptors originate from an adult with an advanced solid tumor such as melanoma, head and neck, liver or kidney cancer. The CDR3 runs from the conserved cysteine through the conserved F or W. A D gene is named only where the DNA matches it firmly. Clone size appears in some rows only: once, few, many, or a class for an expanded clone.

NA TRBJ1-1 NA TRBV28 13 TGTGCCACCTCGACAGGAATAGGTACTGAAGCTTTCTTT CATSTGIGTEAFF
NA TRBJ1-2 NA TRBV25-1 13 TGTGCCAGCAGTACCCCTTGGGGGCAAAGCTACACCTTC CASSTPWGQSYTF
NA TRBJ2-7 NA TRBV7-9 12 TGTGCCAGCAGCTTATCGTGGTACGAGCAGTACTTC CASSLSWYEQYF
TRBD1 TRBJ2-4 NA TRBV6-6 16 TGTGCCAGCAGGTGGCCGGGACAGGGATTTTTGAACATTCAGTACTTC CASRWPGQGFLNIQYF
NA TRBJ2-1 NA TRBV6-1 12 TGTGCCAGCAGTGAAAAGTGGAATGAGCAGTTCTTC CASSEKWNEQFF
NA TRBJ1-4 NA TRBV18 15 TGTGCCAGCTCACCATTGACAGGAAAAAATGAAAAACTGTTTTTT CASSPLTGKNEKLFF
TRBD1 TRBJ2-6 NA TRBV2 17 TGTGCCAGCAGCTTACAGGGGCCCTACTCTGGGGCCAACGTCCTGACTTTC CASSLQGPYSGANVLTF
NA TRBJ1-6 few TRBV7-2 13 TGTGCCAGCAGCTTAGCGTTGAATTCACCCCTCCACTTT CASSLALNSPLHF
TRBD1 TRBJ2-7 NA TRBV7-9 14 TGTGCCAGCAGCGTGGGACAGGCCTCCTACGAGCAGTACTTC CASSVGQASYEQYF
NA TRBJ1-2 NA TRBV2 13 TGTGCCAGCAGGTATGACAGAGGCTATGGCTACACCTTC CASRYDRGYGYTF
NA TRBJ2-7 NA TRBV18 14 TGTGCCAGCTCACCAACCCAGGGGGGCCACGAGCAGTACTTC CASSPTQGGHEQYF
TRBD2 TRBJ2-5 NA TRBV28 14 TGTGCCTCTAGCGGGAGCGGGAGGGGAGAGACCCAGTACTTC CASSGSGRGETQYF
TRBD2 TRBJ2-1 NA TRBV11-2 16 TGTGCCAGCAGCTTAGCTCTAGCGGGGGATTACAATGAGCAGTTCTTC CASSLALAGDYNEQFF
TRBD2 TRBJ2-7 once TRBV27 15 TGTGCCAGCAGTTTTTCGACTAGCGGGATTCTCGAGCAGTACTTC CASSFSTSGILEQYF
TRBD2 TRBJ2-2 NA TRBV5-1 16 TGCGCCAGCAGCTTGGAGGTCGCTCGGGGGGCCGGGGAGCTGTTTTTT CASSLEVARGAGELFF
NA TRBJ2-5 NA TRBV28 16 TGTGCCAGCAGTTTATGGGGGGGCGGAATCCAAGAGACCCAGTACTTC CASSLWGGGIQETQYF
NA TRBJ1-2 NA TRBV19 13 TGTGCCAGTAGTTCACAGGGATACTATGGCTACACCTTC CASSSQGYYGYTF
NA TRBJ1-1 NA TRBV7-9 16 TGTGCCAGCAGCTTAGTGTGGGGGGCCCCGGGCACTGAAGCTTTCTTT CASSLVWGAPGTEAFF
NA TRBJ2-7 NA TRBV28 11 TGTGCCGGCAGACTTCAGGACGAGCAGTACTTC CAGRLQDEQYF
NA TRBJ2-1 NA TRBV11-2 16 TGTGCCAGCAGCTTGGGGGCTGGGGGGGGCCTTGATGAGCAGTTCTTC CASSLGAGGGLDEQFF
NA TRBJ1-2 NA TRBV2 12 TGTGCCAGCAGCGATGACCAATATGGCTACACCTTC CASSDDQYGYTF
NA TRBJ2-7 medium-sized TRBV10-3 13 TGTGCCATCAGTGAGGGCGCAGCCTACGAGCAGTACTTC CAISEGAAYEQYF
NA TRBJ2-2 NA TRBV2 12 TGTGCCAGCAGGACGGACACCGGGGAGCTGTTTTTT CASRTDTGELFF
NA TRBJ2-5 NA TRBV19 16 TGTGCCAGTAGTATTCAGGGGGGGCCCTACCAAGAGACCCAGTACTTC CASSIQGGPYQETQYF
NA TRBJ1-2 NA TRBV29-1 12 TGCAGCGTTGTGGGGGCTGACTATGGCTACACCTTC CSVVGADYGYTF
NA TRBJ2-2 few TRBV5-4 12 TGTGCCAGCACCCGGAGATCCGGGGAGCTGTTTTTT CASTRRSGELFF